The entry below gives a single TCR beta chain sequence along with its context. This specimen comes from a study of graft-versus-host responses after intestinal transplantation. Study-level background: Each of the recipients got a multivisceral, liver-intestinal, or isolated intestinal transplant.

Study observations and caveats: Recipient marrow harbored GvH clones, some of which surfaced first in ileum or blood. Declining HvG levels early post-transplant were linked to peak circulating GvH clone levels.

TCRdb's copy holds only in-frame clones and misses some; the assay was immunoSEQ multiplex PCR. The top ten hold roughly 7% of the sample, which has around 1,600 clones, approximately 65% seen once. Responders labeled with CFSE (200,000) were plated with 200,000 irradiated, violet-dye-labeled stimulators. The CDR3 has 13 residues. Germline-derived CDR1 and CDR2 are SNHLY and FYNNEI. V was cut by 4 bases and J by 9 bases, with 15 bases left in between. The V call is TRBV2, the J call TRBJ2-5; a weak D match, TRBD2 (6 bases). The sample here was alloreactive CD8+ T cells from a mixed lymphocyte reaction culture, taken before transplantation. The subset here: CFSE-low proliferating T cells sorted from approximately 6-day pre-transplant mixed lymphocyte reaction (GvH or HvG direction). The sequence was obtained from a human patient who was an organ donor for intestinal transplantation. The CDR3 nucleotides are TGTGCCAGCAGTGGTCCGGGACGGAGGGCCCAGTACTTC. This sequence encodes CASSGPGRRAQYF.